A selection of T cell receptor beta chains follows, all from one sample in a study of Graves' ophthalmopathy and Graves' hyperthyroidism. Each CDR3 protein gets one entry after TCRdb re-called the multiplex PCR reads with MiXCR. The profile shows about 240,000 distinct CDR3 sequences, around 50% of them singletons. Sequenced material: peripheral blood. The receptors derive from an adult man with Graves' ophthalmopathy. Each CDR3 is given with its conserved first and last residue. Fields, in order: D gene, J gene, V gene, CDR3 length, clone size, CDR3 protein, CDR3 DNA. D genes are given only for firm matches. Clone size is shown for a subset of rows, as once, few, many or a class of expanded clone.

>-|TRBJ2-5|TRBV13|16|-
CASSFRGGSLRETQYF
TGTGCCAGCAGCTTCCGAGGGGGGAGTCTGCGAGAGACCCAGTACTTC
>-|TRBJ2-2|TRBV11-2|13|-
CASSSKPAGELFF
TGTGCCAGCAGCTCCAAACCGGCCGGGGAGCTGTTTTTT
>TRBD1|TRBJ2-6|TRBV29-1|15|many
CSVDEGAVGANVLTF
TGCAGCGTTGATGAGGGGGCTGTTGGGGCCAACGTCCTGACTTTC
>TRBD1|TRBJ1-2|TRBV12-3/TRBV12-4|14|-
CASSRRQGSYGYTF
TGTGCCAGCAGTAGAAGACAGGGCAGCTATGGCTACACCTTC
>-|TRBJ2-7|TRBV25-1|10|many
CASRLDEQYF
TGTGCCAGCAGACTAGACGAGCAGTACTTC
>-|TRBJ2-7|TRBV29-1|13|few
CSVCLINSYEQYF
TGCAGCGTTTGCTTGATAAACTCCTACGAGCAGTACTTC
>TRBD2|TRBJ2-5|TRBV5-6|16|-
CASSLYRTSGQETQYF
TGTGCCAGCAGCTTGTATCGGACTAGCGGCCAAGAGACCCAGTACTTC
>-|TRBJ2-2|TRBV14|13|-
CASSPTRTGELFF
TGTGCCAGCAGCCCTACGAGGACCGGGGAGCTGTTTTTT
>-|TRBJ2-5|TRBV29-1|13|few
CSVEDDGMETQYF
TGCAGCGTTGAAGATGACGGGATGGAGACCCAGTACTTC
>-|TRBJ2-6|TRBV7-6|16|once
CASSRGRTPGANVLTF
TGTGCCAGCAGCCGAGGGAGGACACCTGGGGCCAACGTCCTGACTTTC
>-|TRBJ2-7|TRBV7-6|13|many
CASSWELSYEQYF
TGTGCCAGCAGCTGGGAACTGTCCTACGAGCAGTACTTC
>TRBD1|TRBJ1-5|TRBV7-9|20|-
CASSLALRDRGSIMRQPQHF
TGTGCCAGCAGCTTAGCGCTCCGGGACAGGGGCTCTATAATGAGGCAGCCCCAGCATTTT
>-|TRBJ2-7|TRBV20-1|13|few
CSARGSGAYEQYF
TGCAGTGCTAGAGGGTCGGGGGCCTACGAGCAGTACTTC
>TRBD1|TRBJ1-2|TRBV2|12|-
CAGTGTAYGYTF
TGTGCCGGTACCGGGACAGCGTATGGCTACACCTTC
>-|TRBJ2-2|TRBV29-1|13|few
CSVVAGNTGELFF
TGCAGCGTTGTGGCGGGGAACACCGGGGAGCTGTTTTTT
>TRBD2|TRBJ2-3|TRBV12-3/TRBV12-4|13|-
CATSGGSTDTQYF
TGTGCCACCTCCGGGGGGAGCACAGATACGCAGTATTTT
>-|TRBJ1-1|TRBV28|15|-
CASSFPGARNTEAFF
TGTGCCAGCAGTTTCCCCGGGGCACGGAACACTGAAGCTTTCTTT
>-|TRBJ2-7|TRBV25-1|14|many
CASSEGGIGYEQYF
TGTGCCAGCAGTGAAGGAGGGATCGGGTACGAGCAGTACTTC
>-|TRBJ1-1|TRBV10-3|12|-
CAISGGRPEAFF
TGTGCCATCAGTGGGGGTAGACCTGAAGCTTTCTTT
>-|TRBJ2-7|TRBV14|13|few
CASSRGVGWEQYF
TGTGCCAGCAGCCGAGGTGTGGGGTGGGAGCAGTACTTC
>TRBD2|TRBJ2-5|TRBV2|16|many
CASKLTPSGGEETQYF
TGTGCCAGCAAATTGACGCCTAGCGGGGGGGAAGAGACCCAGTACTTC
>TRBD1|TRBJ2-7|TRBV5-4|13|-
CASTGQAPYEQYF
TGTGCCAGCACGGGACAGGCCCCCTACGAGCAGTACTTC
>-|TRBJ2-5|TRBV20-1|13|few
CSASFPYEETQYF
TGCAGTGCTAGTTTCCCCTACGAAGAGACCCAGTACTTC
>TRBD2|TRBJ2-5|TRBV24-1|16|many
CATSDRTSGSQETQYF
TGTGCCACCAGTGATCGGACTAGCGGGAGCCAAGAGACCCAGTACTTC
>-|TRBJ2-5|TRBV7-2|13|few
CASSPLGESAQYF
TGTGCCAGCAGCCCCCTCGGCGAGTCGGCCCAGTACTTC
>-|TRBJ1-1|TRBV7-9|14|few
CASSYRGMNTEAFF
TGTGCCAGCAGTTATCGGGGAATGAACACTGAAGCTTTCTTT
>TRBD1|TRBJ2-7|TRBV12-3/TRBV12-4|16|few
CASSPWTGDGLDEQYF
TGTGCCAGCAGTCCGTGGACAGGGGACGGGTTGGACGAGCAGTACTTC
>-|TRBJ1-2|TRBV10-3|13|many
CAISEEGNSGYTF
TGTGCCATCAGTGAGGAGGGGAATAGTGGCTACACCTTC
>TRBD2|TRBJ2-3|TRBV24-1|16|-
CATSVGSGIHSDTQYF
TGTGCCACCAGTGTAGGTAGCGGGATCCACAGCGATACGCAGTATTTT
>TRBD2|TRBJ2-3|TRBV7-2|17|-
CASSLDRSGGASDTQYF
TGTGCCAGCAGCTTAGACCGAAGCGGGGGGGCTTCAGATACGCAGTATTTT